The 10 T cell receptor beta chains listed next were all sequenced from one sample in a study of T cell responses to AZD1222 COVID-19 vaccine (dated by TCRdb to about 2021). The library was obtained by the immunoSEQ multiplex PCR assay. TCRdb obtained this table from immuneACCESS and retained in-frame rearrangements with V and J assigned. These tables miss some clones; where compared with another copy, unresolved V genes account for less than half of the shortfall, and the remainder is unexplained. The sample records approximately 120,000 clones, 75% to 90% of which are singletons. The ten largest clones add up to approximately 4.4% of the sample. Per the publication, the time point label means: about 28 days (+/-7) after the second vaccine dose. This material consisted of peripheral blood, taken 28 days after the second AZD1222 dose. The receptors were sampled from an adult who received the AZD1222 COVID-19 vaccine.

J is TRBJ2-3 and V is TRBV5-1, with a possible D match to TRBD2 (6 bases). Germline assignment: CDR1 SGHRS and CDR2 YFSETQ. The CDR3 is 15 residues long. V lost 0 bases and J lost 5, with 13 bases in between. CDR3 amino acids: CASSLVLPGRDTQYF. The CDR3 nucleotides read TGCGCCAGCAGCTTGGTTCTCCCCGGGAGAGATACGCAGTATTTT. Based on the CDR3 plus reference TRBV5-1 and TRBJ2-3, the full variable domain is KAGVTQTPRYLIKTRGQQVTLSCSPISGHRSVSWYQQTPGQGLQFLFEYFSETQRNKGNFPGRFSGRQFSNSRSEMNVSTLELGDSALYLCASSLVLPGRDTQYFGPGTRLTVL.

V usage is TRBV3-1 (or the pseudogene TRBV3-2) and J usage is TRBJ2-7, with 10 bases aligning to TRBD2. The CDR3 has 17 residues. Germline values: CDR1 LGHDT, CDR2 YNNKEL (reference sequence). Unmatched junction bases numbered 9, after V lost 1 base and J lost 3 bases. The CDR3 DNA sequence: TGTGCCAGCAGCCAAGTCTGGGCTAGCGGGGGCCTCTACGAGCAGTACTTC. Its translation: CASSQVWASGGLYEQYF.

The chain combines TRBV14 with TRBJ2-7; D is unclear. Deletions cut 1 base from V and 5 bases from J, with 9 bases between. The CDR3 extends over 13 amino acids. Germline assignment: CDR1 SGHDN and CDR2 FVKESK. The CDR3 reads CASSQGIRDEQYF. The CDR3 bases are TGTGCCAGCAGCCAAGGAATTAGGGACGAGCAGTACTTC.

This rearrangement joins TRBV4-1 to TRBJ1-3; D call uncertain. Germline V lookup: CDR1 MGHRA, CDR2 YSYEKL. V lost 3 bases and J 0 bases, leaving 6 bases between the germline ends. This CDR3 spans 14 amino acids. The CDR3 coding sequence is TGCGCCAGCAGCCAGCAGAGCTCTGGAAACACCATATATTTT. Translation gives CASSQQSSGNTIYF.

V gene TRBV28 combines with J gene TRBJ1-4, with a weak D call TRBD1 (5 bases). The CDR3 loop spans 18 amino acids. The V gene's germline CDR1 is MDHEN and CDR2 SYDVKM. Trimming stripped 1 base from V and 8 bases from J, with 23 bases between. CDR3 region: CASSLLVQLRGPPEKLFF. The CDR3 region has the DNA TGTGCCAGCAGTTTATTAGTGCAGCTTAGGGGCCCGCCCGAAAAACTGTTTTTT.

J is TRBJ2-3 and V is TRBV7-3; TRBD2 agrees at 12 bases. CDR1 and CDR2 (germline): SGHTA, FQGTGA. The CDR3 has 17 residues. With V trimmed by 4 bases and J by 1 base, 6 bases remained unmatched. The CDR3 DNA is TGTGCCAGCAGCTCGGCCCTAGCGGGGGGGGGCACAGATACGCAGTATTTT. Encoded protein: CASSSALAGGGTDTQYF.

This chain joins TRBV13 and TRBJ2-7; 7 bases match TRBD2. Germline V gives CDR1 PRHDT, CDR2 FYEKMQ (reference sequence). Trimming removed 4 bases from V and 5 bases from J; junction bases left unmatched: 8. The CDR3 spans 14 residues. In DNA form, the CDR3 reads TGTGCCAGCAGCTCCGCGCGGGGGTCCCACGAGCAGTACTTC. This codes for CASSSARGSHEQYF.

The chain combines TRBV7-9 with TRBJ2-7; D not certain. The germline CDR1 and CDR2 sequences are SEHNR and FQNEAQ (reference sequence). V was trimmed by 11 bases and J by 0 bases, leaving 14 bases between them. This CDR3 has 13 residues. The CDR3 region is CAVPARSSYEQYF. The CDR3 DNA reads TGTGCCGTTCCGGCCCGGAGCTCCTACGAGCAGTACTTC.

The V call is TRBV4-3, the J call TRBJ1-4, with a tentative D call TRBD1 (5 bases). The CDR3 has 15 amino acids. Germline V gene lookup returns CDR1 LGHNA and CDR2 YSLEER. The V gene lost 1 base and the J gene lost 3 bases, with 9 bases spanning the gap. This chain's CDR3 is CASSQARGANEKLFF. CDR3 sequence (DNA): TGCGCCAGCAGCCAAGCTAGAGGGGCTAATGAAAAACTGTTTTTT.

The rearrangement uses TRBV29-1 and TRBJ2-7; D is undetermined. Trimming shortened V by 6 bases and J by 0 bases, and 15 bases separated the two germline ends. The germline V gene has CDR1 SQVTM and CDR2 ANQGSEA. The CDR3 is 14 residues long. The CDR3, as DNA: TGCAGCGTGGCCCCCCAGCAAAGCTCCTACGAGCAGTACTTC. Its protein product is CSVAPQQSSYEQYF.